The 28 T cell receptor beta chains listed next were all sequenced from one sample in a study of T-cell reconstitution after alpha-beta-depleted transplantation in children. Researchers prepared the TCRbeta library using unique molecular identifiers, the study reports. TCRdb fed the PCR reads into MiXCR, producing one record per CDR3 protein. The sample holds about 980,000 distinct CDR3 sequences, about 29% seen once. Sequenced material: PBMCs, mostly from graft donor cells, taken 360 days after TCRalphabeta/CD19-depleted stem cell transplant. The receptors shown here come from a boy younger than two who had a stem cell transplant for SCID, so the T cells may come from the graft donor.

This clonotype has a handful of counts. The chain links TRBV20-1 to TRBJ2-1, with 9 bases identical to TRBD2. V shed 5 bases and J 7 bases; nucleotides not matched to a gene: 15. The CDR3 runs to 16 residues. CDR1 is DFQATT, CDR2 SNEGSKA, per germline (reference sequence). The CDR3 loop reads CSAFVTGTSFMNEQFF. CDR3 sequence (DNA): TGCAGTGCTTTCGTGACCGGGACTAGCTTCATGAATGAGCAGTTCTTC.

CDR3 sequence reads: CASSLGQPTTYEQYF. The DNA for the CDR3 is TGTGCCAGCAGCTTAGGACAGCCAACAACCTACGAGCAGTACTTC. V and J are TRBV7-9 and TRBJ2-7; perhaps TRBD1 as D (5 bases). CDR3 length: 15 amino acids. The germline gives CDR1 SEHNR, CDR2 FQNEAQ (reference sequence). V was cut by 1 base and J by 2 bases, with 12 bases left in between.

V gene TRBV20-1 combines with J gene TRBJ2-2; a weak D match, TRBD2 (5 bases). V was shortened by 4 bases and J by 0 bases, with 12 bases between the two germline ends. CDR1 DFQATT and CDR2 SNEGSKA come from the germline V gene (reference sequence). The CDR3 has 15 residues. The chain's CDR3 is CSANRAGANTGELFF. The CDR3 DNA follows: TGCAGTGCTAACCGTGCCGGGGCGAACACCGGGGAGCTGTTTTTT.

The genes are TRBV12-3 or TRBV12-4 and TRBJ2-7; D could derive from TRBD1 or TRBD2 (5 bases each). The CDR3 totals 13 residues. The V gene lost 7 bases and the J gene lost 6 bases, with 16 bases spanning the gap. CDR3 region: CASNRDRLGEQYF. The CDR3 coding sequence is TGTGCCAGCAACCGGGACCGCCTCGGCGAGCAGTACTTC.

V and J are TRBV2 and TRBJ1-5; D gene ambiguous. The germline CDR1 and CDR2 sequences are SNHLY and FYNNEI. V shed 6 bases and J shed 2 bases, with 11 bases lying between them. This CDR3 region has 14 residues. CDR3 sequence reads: CASRLSRGNQPQHF. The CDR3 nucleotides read TGTGCCAGCAGGCTATCTAGAGGCAATCAGCCCCAGCATTTT. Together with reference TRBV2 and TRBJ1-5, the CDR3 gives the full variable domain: EPEVTQTPSHQVTQMGQEVILRCVPISNHLYFYWYRQILGQKVEFLVSFYNNEISEKSEIFDDQFSVERPDGSNFTLKIRSTKLEDSAMYFCASRLSRGNQPQHFGDGTRLSIL.

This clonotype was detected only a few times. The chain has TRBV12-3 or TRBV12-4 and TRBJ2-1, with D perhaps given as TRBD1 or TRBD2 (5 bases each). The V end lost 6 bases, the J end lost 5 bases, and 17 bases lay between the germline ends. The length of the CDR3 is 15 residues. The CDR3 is CASRGTNVAHNEQFF. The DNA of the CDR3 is TGTGCCAGCAGGGGGACCAATGTCGCCCACAATGAGCAGTTCTTC.

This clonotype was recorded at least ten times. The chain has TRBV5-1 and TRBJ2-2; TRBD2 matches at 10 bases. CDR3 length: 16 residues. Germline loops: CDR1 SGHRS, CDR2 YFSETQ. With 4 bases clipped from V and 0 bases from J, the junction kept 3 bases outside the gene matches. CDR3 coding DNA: TGCGCCAGCAGCCGGCTAGCGGGGGCGAACACCGGGGAGCTGTTTTTT. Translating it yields CASSRLAGANTGELFF.

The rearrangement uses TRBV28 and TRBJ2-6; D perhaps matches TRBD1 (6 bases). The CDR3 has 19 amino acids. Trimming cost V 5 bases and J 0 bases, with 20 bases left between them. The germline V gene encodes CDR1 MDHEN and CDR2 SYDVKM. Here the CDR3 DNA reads TGTGCCAGCAGTCTAGACTCCCACAGGGCAAGCTCTGGGGCCAACGTCCTGACTTTC. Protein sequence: CASSLDSHRASSGANVLTF. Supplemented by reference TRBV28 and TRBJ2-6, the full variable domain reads DVKVTQSSRYLVKRTGEKVFLECVQDMDHENMFWYRQDPGLGLRLIYFSYDVKMKEKGDIPEGYSVSREKKERFSLILESASTNQTSMYLCASSLDSHRASSGANVLTFGAGSRLTVL.

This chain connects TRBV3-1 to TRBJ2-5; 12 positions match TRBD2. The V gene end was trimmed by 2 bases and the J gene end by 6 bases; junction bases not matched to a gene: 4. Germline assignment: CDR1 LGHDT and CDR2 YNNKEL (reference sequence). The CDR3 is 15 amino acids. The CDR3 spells CASSQMTSGGKTQYF. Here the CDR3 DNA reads TGTGCCAGCAGCCAAATGACTAGCGGGGGAAAGACCCAGTACTTC.

The CDR3 DNA reads as TGTGCCAGCAGCTCCTCCGAGGCAGTCAAAGAGACCCAGTACTTC. The encoded protein is CASSSSEAVKETQYF. The chain is built from TRBV5-6 and TRBJ2-5; no reliable D call. The CDR3 spans 15 residues. The ends were cut back, 3 bases at V and 3 bases at J, with 15 bases in the middle. The germline gives CDR1 SGHDT, CDR2 YYEEEE.

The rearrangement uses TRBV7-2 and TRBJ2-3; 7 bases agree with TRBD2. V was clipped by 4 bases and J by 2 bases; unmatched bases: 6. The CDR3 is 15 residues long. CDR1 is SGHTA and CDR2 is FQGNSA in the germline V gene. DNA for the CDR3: TGTGCCAGCAGCTCGCTAGCGGAAAACACAGATACGCAGTATTTT. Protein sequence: CASSSLAENTDTQYF.

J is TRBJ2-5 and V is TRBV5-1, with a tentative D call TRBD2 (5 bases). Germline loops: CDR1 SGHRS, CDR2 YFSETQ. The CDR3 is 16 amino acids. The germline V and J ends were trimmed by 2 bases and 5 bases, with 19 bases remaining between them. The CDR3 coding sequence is TGCGCCAGCAGCTTTTTCTTCCTCCGACGGAGGGAGACCCAGTACTTC. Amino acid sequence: CASSFFFLRRRETQYF.

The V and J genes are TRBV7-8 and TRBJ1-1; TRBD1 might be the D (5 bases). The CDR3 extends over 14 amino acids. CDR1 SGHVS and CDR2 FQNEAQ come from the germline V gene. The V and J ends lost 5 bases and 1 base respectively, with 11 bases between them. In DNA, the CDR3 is TGTGCCAGCAGCGGCCCGACAGCGAACACTGAAGCTTTCTTT. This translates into CASSGPTANTEAFF.

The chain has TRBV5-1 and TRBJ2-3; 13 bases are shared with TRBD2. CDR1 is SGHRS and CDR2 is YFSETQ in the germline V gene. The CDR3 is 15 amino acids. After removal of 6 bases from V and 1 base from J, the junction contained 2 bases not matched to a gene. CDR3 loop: CASIGLAGGTDTQYF. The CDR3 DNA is TGCGCCAGCATCGGACTAGCGGGGGGCACAGATACGCAGTATTTT.

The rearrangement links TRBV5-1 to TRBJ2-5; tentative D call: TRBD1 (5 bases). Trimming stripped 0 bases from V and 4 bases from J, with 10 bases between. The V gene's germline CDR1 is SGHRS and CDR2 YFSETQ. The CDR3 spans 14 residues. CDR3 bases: TGCGCCAGCAGCTTGGAGGGGTGGAGAGAGACCCAGTACTTC. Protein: CASSLEGWRETQYF.

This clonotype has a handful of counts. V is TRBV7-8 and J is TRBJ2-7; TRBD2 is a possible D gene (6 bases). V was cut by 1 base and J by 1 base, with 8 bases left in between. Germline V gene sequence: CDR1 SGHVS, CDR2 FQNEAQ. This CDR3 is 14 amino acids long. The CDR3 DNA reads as TGTGCCAGCAGCTTAGTGGGACTTTCCTACGAGCAGTACTTC. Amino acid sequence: CASSLVGLSYEQYF.

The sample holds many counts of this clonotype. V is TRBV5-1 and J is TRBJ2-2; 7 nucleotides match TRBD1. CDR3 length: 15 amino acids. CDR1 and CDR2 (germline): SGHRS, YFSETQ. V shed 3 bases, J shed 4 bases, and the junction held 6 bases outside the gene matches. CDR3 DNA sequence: TGCGCCAGCAGCTCTACAGGGGTTGGCACCGGGGAGCTGTTTTTT. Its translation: CASSSTGVGTGELFF.

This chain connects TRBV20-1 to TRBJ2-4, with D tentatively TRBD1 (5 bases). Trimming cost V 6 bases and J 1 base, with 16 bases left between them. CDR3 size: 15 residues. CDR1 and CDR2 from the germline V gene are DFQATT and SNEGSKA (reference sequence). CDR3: CSASRAPGAKNIQYF. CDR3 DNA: TGCAGTGCCTCCAGGGCCCCAGGGGCCAAAAACATTCAGTACTTC.

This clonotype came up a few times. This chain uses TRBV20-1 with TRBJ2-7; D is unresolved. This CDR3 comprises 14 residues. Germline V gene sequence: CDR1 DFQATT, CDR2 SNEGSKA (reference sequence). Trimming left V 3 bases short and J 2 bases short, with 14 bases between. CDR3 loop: CSASPFDIPYEQYF. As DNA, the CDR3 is TGCAGTGCTAGCCCCTTTGACATCCCCTACGAGCAGTACTTC.

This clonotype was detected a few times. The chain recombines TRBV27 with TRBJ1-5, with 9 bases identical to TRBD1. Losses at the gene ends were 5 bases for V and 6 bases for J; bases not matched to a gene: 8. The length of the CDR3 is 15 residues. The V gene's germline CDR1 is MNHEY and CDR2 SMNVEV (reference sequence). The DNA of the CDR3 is TGTGCCAGCAGTCCCGGGACAGGGAGCCTTCAGCCCCAGCATTTT. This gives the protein CASSPGTGSLQPQHF.

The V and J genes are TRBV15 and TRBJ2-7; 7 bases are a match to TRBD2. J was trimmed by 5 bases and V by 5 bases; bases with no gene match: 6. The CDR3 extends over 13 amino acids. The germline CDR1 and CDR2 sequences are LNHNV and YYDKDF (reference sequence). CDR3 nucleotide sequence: TGTGCCACCAGCGGACTAGACTATCACGAGCAGTACTTC. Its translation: CATSGLDYHEQYF.

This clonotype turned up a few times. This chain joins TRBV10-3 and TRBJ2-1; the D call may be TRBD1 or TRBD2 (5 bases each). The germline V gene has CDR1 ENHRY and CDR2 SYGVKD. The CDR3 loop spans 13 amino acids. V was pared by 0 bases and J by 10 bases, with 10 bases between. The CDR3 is CAISESWGNEQFF. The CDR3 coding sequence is TGTGCCATCAGTGAGTCTTGGGGGAACGAGCAGTTCTTC.

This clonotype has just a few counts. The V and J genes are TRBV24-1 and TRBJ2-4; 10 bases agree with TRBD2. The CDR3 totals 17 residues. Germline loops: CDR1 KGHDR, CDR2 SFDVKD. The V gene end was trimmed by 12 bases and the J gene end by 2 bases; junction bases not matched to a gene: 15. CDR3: CARIGAGGPLTKNIQYF. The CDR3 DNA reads TGTGCCCGAATTGGAGCGGGGGGGCCACTGACCAAAAACATTCAGTACTTC.

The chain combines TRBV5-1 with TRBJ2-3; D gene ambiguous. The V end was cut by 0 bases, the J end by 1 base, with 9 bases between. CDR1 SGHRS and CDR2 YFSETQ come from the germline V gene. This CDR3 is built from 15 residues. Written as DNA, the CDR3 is TGCGCCAGCAGCTTGGACCCTCGTGGCACAGATACGCAGTATTTT. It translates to CASSLDPRGTDTQYF.

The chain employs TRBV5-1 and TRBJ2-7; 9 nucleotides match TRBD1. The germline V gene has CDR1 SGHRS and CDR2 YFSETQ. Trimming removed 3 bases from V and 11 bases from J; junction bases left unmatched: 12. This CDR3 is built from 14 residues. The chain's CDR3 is CASSWSGQGESKYF. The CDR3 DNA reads TGCGCCAGCAGCTGGTCGGGACAGGGAGAGTCTAAGTACTTC.

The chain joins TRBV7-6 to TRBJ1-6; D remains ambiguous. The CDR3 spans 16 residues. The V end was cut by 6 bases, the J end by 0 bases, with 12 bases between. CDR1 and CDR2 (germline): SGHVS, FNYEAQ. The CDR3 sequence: CASRVGPSSYNSPLHF. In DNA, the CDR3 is TGTGCCAGCAGGGTTGGACCCAGCTCCTATAATTCACCCCTCCACTTT. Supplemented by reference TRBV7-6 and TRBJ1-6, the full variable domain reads GAGVSQSPRYKVTKRGQDVALRCDPISGHVSLYWYRQALGQGPEFLTYFNYEAQQDKSGLPNDRFSAERPEGSISTLTIQRTEQRDSAMYRCASRVGPSSYNSPLHFGNGTRLTVT.

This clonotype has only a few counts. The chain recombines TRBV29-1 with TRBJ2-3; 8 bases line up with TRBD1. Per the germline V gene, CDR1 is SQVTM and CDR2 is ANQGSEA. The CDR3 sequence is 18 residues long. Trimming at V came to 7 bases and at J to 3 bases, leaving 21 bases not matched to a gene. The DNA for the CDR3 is TGCAGCGCCCCGGGACAGGTTTGGTTTTTCAGTCATACAGATACGCAGTATTTT. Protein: CSAPGQVWFFSHTDTQYF.

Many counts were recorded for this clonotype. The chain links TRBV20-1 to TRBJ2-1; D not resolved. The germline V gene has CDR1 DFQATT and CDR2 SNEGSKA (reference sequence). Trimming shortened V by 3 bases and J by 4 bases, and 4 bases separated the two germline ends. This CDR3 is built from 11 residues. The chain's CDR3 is CSASPYNEQFF. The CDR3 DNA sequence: TGCAGTGCTAGCCCTTACAATGAGCAGTTCTTC.